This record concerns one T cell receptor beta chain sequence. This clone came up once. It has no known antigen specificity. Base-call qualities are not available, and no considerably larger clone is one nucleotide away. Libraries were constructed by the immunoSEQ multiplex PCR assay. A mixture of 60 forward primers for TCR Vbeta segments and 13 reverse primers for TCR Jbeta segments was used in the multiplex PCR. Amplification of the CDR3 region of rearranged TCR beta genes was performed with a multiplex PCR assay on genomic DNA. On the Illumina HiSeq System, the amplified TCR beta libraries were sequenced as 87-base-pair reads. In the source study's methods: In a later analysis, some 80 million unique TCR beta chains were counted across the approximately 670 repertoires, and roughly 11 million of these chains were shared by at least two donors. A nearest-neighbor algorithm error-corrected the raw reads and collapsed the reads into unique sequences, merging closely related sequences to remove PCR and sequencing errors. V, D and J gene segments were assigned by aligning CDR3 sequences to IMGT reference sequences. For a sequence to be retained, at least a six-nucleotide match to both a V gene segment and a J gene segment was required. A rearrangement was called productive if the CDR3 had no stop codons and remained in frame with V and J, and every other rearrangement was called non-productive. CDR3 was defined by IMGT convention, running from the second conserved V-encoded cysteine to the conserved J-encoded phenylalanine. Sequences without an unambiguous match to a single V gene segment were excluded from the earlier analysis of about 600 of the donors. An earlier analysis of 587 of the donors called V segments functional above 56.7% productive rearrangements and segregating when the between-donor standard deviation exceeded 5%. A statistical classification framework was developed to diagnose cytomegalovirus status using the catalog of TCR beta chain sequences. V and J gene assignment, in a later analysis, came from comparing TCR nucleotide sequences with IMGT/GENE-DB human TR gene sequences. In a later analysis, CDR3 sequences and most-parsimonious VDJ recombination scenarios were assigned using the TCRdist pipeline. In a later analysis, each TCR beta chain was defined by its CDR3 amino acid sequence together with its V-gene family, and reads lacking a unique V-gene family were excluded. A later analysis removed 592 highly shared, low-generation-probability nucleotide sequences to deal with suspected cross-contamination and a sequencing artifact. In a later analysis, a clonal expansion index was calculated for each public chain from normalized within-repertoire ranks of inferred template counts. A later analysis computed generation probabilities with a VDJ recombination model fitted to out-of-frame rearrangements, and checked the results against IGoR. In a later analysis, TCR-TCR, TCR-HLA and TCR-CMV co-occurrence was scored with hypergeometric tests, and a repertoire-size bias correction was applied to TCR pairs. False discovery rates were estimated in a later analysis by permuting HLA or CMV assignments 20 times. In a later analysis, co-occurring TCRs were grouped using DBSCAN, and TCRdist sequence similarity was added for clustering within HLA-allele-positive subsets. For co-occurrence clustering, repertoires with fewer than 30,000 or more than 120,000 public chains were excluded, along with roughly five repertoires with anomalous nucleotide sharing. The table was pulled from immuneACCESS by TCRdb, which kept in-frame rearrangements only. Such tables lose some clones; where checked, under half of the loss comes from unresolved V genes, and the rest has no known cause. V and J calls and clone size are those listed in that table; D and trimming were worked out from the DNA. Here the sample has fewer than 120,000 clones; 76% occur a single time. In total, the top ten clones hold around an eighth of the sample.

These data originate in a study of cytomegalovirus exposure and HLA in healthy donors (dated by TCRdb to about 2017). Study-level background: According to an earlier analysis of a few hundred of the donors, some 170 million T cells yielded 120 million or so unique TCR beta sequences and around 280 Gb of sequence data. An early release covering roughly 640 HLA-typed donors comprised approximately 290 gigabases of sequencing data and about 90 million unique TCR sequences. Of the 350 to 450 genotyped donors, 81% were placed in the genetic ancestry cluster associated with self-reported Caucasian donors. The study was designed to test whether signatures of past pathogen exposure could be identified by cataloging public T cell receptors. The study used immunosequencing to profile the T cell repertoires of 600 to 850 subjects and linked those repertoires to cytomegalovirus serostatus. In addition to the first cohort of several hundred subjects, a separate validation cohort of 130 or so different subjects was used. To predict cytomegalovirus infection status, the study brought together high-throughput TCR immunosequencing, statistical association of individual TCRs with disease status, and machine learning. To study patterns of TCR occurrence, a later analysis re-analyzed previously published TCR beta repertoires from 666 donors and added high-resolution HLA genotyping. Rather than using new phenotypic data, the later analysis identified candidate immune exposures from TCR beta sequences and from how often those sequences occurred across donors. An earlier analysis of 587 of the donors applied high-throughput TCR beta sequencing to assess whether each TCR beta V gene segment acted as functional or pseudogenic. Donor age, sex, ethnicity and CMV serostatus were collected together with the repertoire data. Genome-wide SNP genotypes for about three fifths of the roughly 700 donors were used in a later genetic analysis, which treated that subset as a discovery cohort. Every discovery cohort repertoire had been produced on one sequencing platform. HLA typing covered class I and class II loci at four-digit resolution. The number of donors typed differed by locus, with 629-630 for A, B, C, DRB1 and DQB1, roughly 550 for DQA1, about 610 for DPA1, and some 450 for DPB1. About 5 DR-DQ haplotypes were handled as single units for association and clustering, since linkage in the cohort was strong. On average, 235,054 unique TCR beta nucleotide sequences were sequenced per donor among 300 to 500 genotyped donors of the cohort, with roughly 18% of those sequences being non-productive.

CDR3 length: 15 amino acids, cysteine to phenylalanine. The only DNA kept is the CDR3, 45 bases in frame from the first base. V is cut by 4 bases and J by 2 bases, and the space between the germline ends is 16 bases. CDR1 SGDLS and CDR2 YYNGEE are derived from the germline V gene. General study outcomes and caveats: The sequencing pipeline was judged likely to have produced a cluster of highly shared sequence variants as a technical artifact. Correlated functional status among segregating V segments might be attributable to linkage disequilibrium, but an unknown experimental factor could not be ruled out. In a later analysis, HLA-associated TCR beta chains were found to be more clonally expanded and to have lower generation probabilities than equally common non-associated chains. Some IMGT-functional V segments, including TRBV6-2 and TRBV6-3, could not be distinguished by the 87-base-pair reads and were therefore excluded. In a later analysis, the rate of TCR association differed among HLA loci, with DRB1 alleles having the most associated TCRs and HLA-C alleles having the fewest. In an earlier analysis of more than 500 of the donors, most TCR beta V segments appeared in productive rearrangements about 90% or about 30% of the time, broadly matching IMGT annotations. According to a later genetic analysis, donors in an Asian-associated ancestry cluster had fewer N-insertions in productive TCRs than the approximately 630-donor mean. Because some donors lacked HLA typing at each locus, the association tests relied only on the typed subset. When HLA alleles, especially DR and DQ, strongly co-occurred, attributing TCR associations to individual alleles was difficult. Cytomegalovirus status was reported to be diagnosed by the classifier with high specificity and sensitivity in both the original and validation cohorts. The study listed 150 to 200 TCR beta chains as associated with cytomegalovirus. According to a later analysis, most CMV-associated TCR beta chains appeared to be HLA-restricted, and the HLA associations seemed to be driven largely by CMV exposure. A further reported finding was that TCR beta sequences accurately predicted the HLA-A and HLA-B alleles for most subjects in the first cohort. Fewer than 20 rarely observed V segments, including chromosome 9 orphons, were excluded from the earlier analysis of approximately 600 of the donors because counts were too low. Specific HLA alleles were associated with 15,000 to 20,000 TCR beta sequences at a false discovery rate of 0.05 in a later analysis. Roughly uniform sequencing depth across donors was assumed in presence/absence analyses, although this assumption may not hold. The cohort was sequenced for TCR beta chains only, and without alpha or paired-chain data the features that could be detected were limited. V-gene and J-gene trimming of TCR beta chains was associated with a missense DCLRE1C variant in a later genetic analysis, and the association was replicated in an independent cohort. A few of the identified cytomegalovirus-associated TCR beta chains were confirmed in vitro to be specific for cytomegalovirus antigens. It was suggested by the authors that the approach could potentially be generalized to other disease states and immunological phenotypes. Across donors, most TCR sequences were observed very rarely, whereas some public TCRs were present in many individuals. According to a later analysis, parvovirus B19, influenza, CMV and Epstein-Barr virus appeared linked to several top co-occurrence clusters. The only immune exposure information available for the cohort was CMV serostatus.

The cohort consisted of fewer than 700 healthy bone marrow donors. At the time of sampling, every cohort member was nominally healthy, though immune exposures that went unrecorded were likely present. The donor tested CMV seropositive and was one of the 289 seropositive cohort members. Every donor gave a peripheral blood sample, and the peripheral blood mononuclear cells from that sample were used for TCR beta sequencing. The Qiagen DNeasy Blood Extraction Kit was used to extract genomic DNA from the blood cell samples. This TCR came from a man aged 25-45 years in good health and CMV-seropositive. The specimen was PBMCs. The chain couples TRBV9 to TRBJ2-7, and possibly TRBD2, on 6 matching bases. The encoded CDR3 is CASSFLGGPTYEQYF. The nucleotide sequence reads TGTGCCAGCAGCTTTCTCGGGGGTCCTACCTACGAGCAGTACTTC.